Sequencing of this T cell receptor (beta chain) was carried out in a study of vaccination and CD4 T cells after COVID-19. Cultured CD4+ T cell DNA was sequenced using the Oncomine TCR Beta short-read assay. TCRdb passed the PCR reads through MiXCR, listing each CDR3 protein once. The table has under 25,000 distinct CDR3 sequences, 60% seen once. To note about this clonotype: Antigen specificity is unknown.

Germline values: CDR1 MNHEY, CDR2 SVGAGI. This CDR3 has 13 residues. V shed 4 bases and J shed 4 bases, with 8 bases lying between them. Stated treatment: approximately 10-day PBMC culture with coronavirus spike peptide pools or control peptides (ViraFEST assay). Sequencing used CD4+ T cells from blood, cultured in vitro, obtained after SARS-CoV-2 vaccination. The rearrangement links TRBV6-5 to TRBJ1-3; D is uncertain. This receptor was taken from a human donor who received a COVID-19 vaccine. In DNA form, the CDR3 reads TGTGCCAGCAGTTCGGATCACGGAAACACCATATATTTT. Amino acid sequence: CASSSDHGNTIYF.